The sequence of this TCR beta chain was determined in a study of blood T cell repertoires in COVID-19. Study-level information: Both acute and convalescent COVID-19 samples were obtained from the United States, Italy and Spain. In each case, the material was cDNA or gDNA derived from T cells, B-cell-depleted T cells, or PBMCs.

As processed by the authors: Amplification from reference gene primers served as the basis for estimated nucleated cell counts. Generated by immunoSEQ multiplex PCR, the TCRdb table keeps only in-frame clones and is missing some. That table supplies the V and J calls and clone size; D and trimming were determined from the DNA. The table includes 250,000 to 300,000 clones, 83% detected once. Germline CDR1 reads SGHDT; CDR2 reads YYEEEE. This CDR3 spans 12 amino acids. Trimming shortened V by 4 bases and J by 7 bases, and 8 bases separated the two germline ends. Sample: peripheral blood. This clonotype was sampled from a man aged 55 to 69 who had recovered from COVID-19. The chain employs TRBV5-6 and TRBJ2-2; D remains unclear. The CDR3 spells CASSIGSGELFF. CDR3 in DNA: TGTGCCAGCAGCATTGGCAGCGGGGAGCTGTTTTTT. Full variable domain (remainder filled in from reference TRBV5-6 and TRBJ2-2): DAGVTQSPTHLIKTRGQQVTLRCSPKSGHDTVSWYQQALGQGPQFIFQYYEEEERQRGNFPDRFSGHQFPNYSSELNVNALLLGDSALYLCASSIGSGELFFGEGSRLTVL.